Each of the 25 T cell receptor beta chains below was sequenced from the same sample in a study of circulating CD8 cells and anti-PD-1 response in melanoma. The QIAseq Immune Repertoire TCR panel built the libraries from around 15 ng of total RNA. TCRdb processed the reads anew with MiXCR; each CDR3 protein has one entry. The sample lists approximately 500 distinct CDR3 sequences, 5% seen once, with over 40% in the top ten. Live CD3+CD8+TCRalphabeta+ cells were sorted into four subsets by PD-1 and/or TIGIT. Material: CD8+ T cells from PBMCs, obtained at baseline or after one month of anti-PD-1 therapy (not recorded which). All receptors come from a human donor with melanoma.

This clonotype counts as large. The chain links TRBV2 to TRBJ2-4, with 7 positions matching TRBD2. V was clipped by 8 bases and J by 4 bases; unmatched bases: 8. The CDR3 contains 14 residues. Germline CDR1 is SNHLY and CDR2 is FYNNEI. This CDR3 is CASSRDSGKNIQYF. The CDR3 DNA follows: TGTGCCAGCTCTAGAGATAGCGGGAAAAACATTCAGTACTTC.

This clonotype is large within its sample. The rearrangement uses TRBV7-8 and TRBJ2-5; 7 bases line up with TRBD1. The germline V gene encodes CDR1 SGHVS and CDR2 FQNEAQ. There are 15 residues in the CDR3. The trim removed 2 bases at V and 4 bases at J, leaving 7 bases unmatched. The chain's CDR3 is CASSLLGGLGETQYF. CDR3 bases: TGTGCCAGCAGCTTATTAGGGGGCTTAGGAGAGACCCAGTACTTC.

By frequency in the sample, this clonotype is medium-sized. The gene calls are TRBV12-3 or TRBV12-4 and TRBJ2-7, with D perhaps TRBD1 (6 bases). V was trimmed by 3 bases and J by 0 bases, leaving 15 bases between them. This CDR3 has 16 amino acids. This chain's CDR3 is CASSFRGGSDSYEQYF. The DNA of the CDR3 is TGTGCCAGCAGTTTCCGAGGGGGTAGCGACTCCTACGAGCAGTACTTC.

The chain recombines TRBV6-1 with TRBJ2-7, with a possible D match to TRBD1 (5 bases). Trimming stripped 3 bases from V and 9 bases from J, with 12 bases between. Germline lookup yields CDR1 MNHNS and CDR2 SASEGT. The CDR3 has 12 amino acids. This chain's CDR3 is CASSDRAFLQYF. In DNA, the CDR3 is TGTGCCAGCAGTGACAGGGCTTTTTTGCAGTACTTC.

V gene TRBV20-1 combines with J gene TRBJ2-7, with TRBD2 matching over 10 bases. J was trimmed by 0 bases and V by 6 bases; bases with no gene match: 14. The CDR3 loop spans 17 amino acids. In germline, CDR1 is DFQATT, CDR2 SNEGSKA (reference sequence). CDR3 sequence (DNA): TGCAGTGCCCGAGGGCTAGCGGGAGCTGGAAGCTCCTACGAGCAGTACTTC. This encodes CSARGLAGAGSSYEQYF.

By sample share, this clonotype is large (0.1 to 1%). The V call is TRBV28, the J call TRBJ2-5; 9 nucleotides agree with TRBD1. V was clipped by 4 bases and J by 2 bases; unmatched bases: 8. This CDR3 contains 16 residues. Germline V gene lookup returns CDR1 MDHEN and CDR2 SYDVKM. CDR3 DNA: TGTGCCAGCAGTTACATGACAGGGGGTTTACAAGAGACCCAGTACTTC. Translation gives CASSYMTGGLQETQYF.

This clonotype is medium-sized by share. The rearrangement uses TRBV7-2 and TRBJ2-1; TRBD2 aligns across 7 bases. This CDR3 region has 15 residues. Losses at the gene ends were 2 bases for V and 6 bases for J; bases not matched to a gene: 7. CDR1 is SGHTA, CDR2 FQGNSA, per germline. The CDR3 sequence: CASSLQSSGVNEQFF. CDR3 nucleotides: TGTGCCAGCAGCTTACAGTCTAGCGGAGTCAATGAGCAGTTCTTC.

This clonotype is deemed medium-sized. The rearrangement joins TRBV7-2 to TRBJ2-1; 12 bases align to TRBD2. The CDR3 extends over 15 amino acids. In germline, CDR1 is SGHTA, CDR2 FQGNSA. The junction had 3 bases not matched to a gene; V was cut back by 3 bases and J by 6 bases. CDR3 sequence reads: CASSFLAGGLNEQFF. CDR3 sequence (DNA): TGTGCCAGCAGCTTTCTAGCGGGGGGGCTCAATGAGCAGTTCTTC.

By share, this clonotype ranks as large. The gene calls are TRBV2 and TRBJ2-1; TRBD2 aligns across 7 bases. Losses at the gene ends were 7 bases for V and 2 bases for J; bases not matched to a gene: 8. Germline CDR1 is SNHLY and CDR2 is FYNNEI. The CDR3 length is 15 residues. CDR3: CASNPPSGTYNEQFF. CDR3 nucleotides: TGTGCCAGCAATCCCCCTAGCGGAACCTACAATGAGCAGTTCTTC.

This clonotype is deemed medium-sized. This rearrangement joins TRBV19 to TRBJ2-1; 8 nucleotides line up with TRBD2. The CDR3 has 19 residues. Germline assignment: CDR1 LNHDA and CDR2 SQIVND (reference sequence). V was pared by 0 bases and J by 8 bases, with 18 bases of the junction left unmatched. The DNA for the CDR3 is TGTGCCAGTAGTATAGATCCCCCTTTTGGCAGCGGGAGTCTCGATGAGCAGTTCTTC. Its protein is CASSIDPPFGSGSLDEQFF.

Sample share makes this clonotype large (0.1 to 1%). The rearrangement joins TRBV2 to TRBJ2-1, with D unclear. CDR1 and CDR2 from the germline V gene are SNHLY and FYNNEI. V was cut by 6 bases and J by 10 bases, with 10 bases left in between. The CDR3 consists of 11 residues. The CDR3 bases are TGTGCCAGCAGCTCCGGTTGGGAGCAGTTCTTC. Its translation is CASSSGWEQFF.

Judged by abundance, this clonotype is large (0.1 to 1%). This chain connects TRBV2 to TRBJ1-1; tentative D call: TRBD1 (5 bases). The CDR3 covers 18 residues. The ends were cut back, 0 bases at V and 0 bases at J, with 17 bases in the middle. Germline-derived CDR1 and CDR2 are SNHLY and FYNNEI. CDR3 region: CASSEALVVGEMNTEAFF. CDR3 coding DNA: TGTGCCAGCAGTGAAGCGCTTGTGGTAGGGGAAATGAACACTGAAGCTTTCTTT.

By its share, this clonotype is large (0.1 to 1%). V usage is TRBV20-1 and J usage is TRBJ2-1; 11 positions agree with TRBD2. V lost 3 bases, J lost 6 bases, and 10 bases stayed unmatched. Germline loops: CDR1 DFQATT, CDR2 SNEGSKA (reference sequence). The CDR3 runs to 16 residues. The CDR3 reads CSARGPSGRTPNEQFF. DNA for the CDR3: TGCAGTGCTAGGGGGCCTAGCGGGAGGACCCCCAATGAGCAGTTCTTC.

By share of the sample, this clonotype is large. CDR3 sequence reads: CASRASGRSGETQYF. The CDR3 bases are TGTGCCAGCAGGGCGTCGGGCAGGTCGGGGGAGACCCAGTACTTC. V gene TRBV2 combines with J gene TRBJ2-5; perhaps TRBD2 as D (5 bases). The CDR3 runs to 15 residues. Trimming pared 6 bases from V and 5 bases from J, leaving 19 bases between. From germline, CDR1 is SNHLY and CDR2 FYNNEI.

This clonotype rates as large. The rearrangement uses TRBV18 and TRBJ2-1, with a tentative D call TRBD2 (5 bases). The ends were cut back, 6 bases at V and 4 bases at J, with 13 bases in the middle. The V gene's germline CDR1 is KGHSH and CDR2 LQKENI. This CDR3 contains 14 residues. CDR3 residues: CASSWTGYYNEQFF. CDR3 bases: TGTGCCAGCTCGTGGACGGGGTATTACAATGAGCAGTTCTTC.

This clonotype qualifies as large. This chain uses TRBV19 with TRBJ2-1, with D tentatively TRBD1 or TRBD2 (6 bases each). V was pared by 3 bases and J by 8 bases, with 14 bases between. This CDR3 spans 14 amino acids. The V gene's germline CDR1 is LNHDA and CDR2 SQIVND (reference sequence). The CDR3 reads CASSMLEGVDEQFF. The CDR3 nucleotides read TGTGCCAGTAGTATGTTGGAGGGGGTCGATGAGCAGTTCTTC. The entire variable domain, with the rest obtained from reference TRBV19 and TRBJ2-1, is as follows: DGGITQSPKYLFRKEGQNVTLSCEQNLNHDAMYWYRQDPGQGLRLIYYSQIVNDFQKGDIAEGYSVSREKKESFPLTVTSAQKNPTAFYLCASSMLEGVDEQFFGPGTRLTVL.

Comments on this clonotype: Since a much larger clone is just one base distant, this may be a read error. The genes are TRBV28 and TRBJ2-7, with 10 bases lining up with TRBD2. Germline values: CDR1 MDHEN, CDR2 SYDVKM. J was trimmed by 4 bases and V by 8 bases; bases with no gene match: 11. The CDR3 extends over 15 amino acids. CDR3: CASRKAGGLDYEQYF. Here the CDR3 DNA reads TGTGCCAGCCGAAAAGCGGGAGGGCTGGATTACGAGCAGTACTTC.

Relative to its sample, this clonotype is large (0.1 to 1%). The chain is built from TRBV5-4 and TRBJ2-1; D is uncertain. V lost 3 bases and J lost 5, with 6 bases in between. Germline CDR1 reads SGHNT; CDR2 reads YYREEE (reference sequence). The CDR3 has 12 amino acids. CDR3 sequence reads: CASSSVDNEQFF. CDR3 sequence (DNA): TGTGCCAGCAGCTCGGTTGACAATGAGCAGTTCTTC.

This clonotype is classed as medium-sized. The chain links TRBV6-5 to TRBJ2-5, with TRBD2 as a possible D gene (6 bases). The CDR3 is 15 residues long. Germline-derived CDR1 and CDR2 are MNHEY and SVGAGI. V shed 2 bases and J shed 5 bases, with 15 bases lying between them. CDR3 region: CASSYVGRSSETQYF. CDR3 DNA sequence: TGTGCCAGCAGTTACGTAGGGAGGAGCAGCGAGACCCAGTACTTC.

This clonotype is labeled as medium-sized (0.01 to 0.1%). With a much larger clone just one base away, this may be a read error. The chain has TRBV5-1 and TRBJ2-7; D is ambiguous. Trimming cost V 0 bases and J 6 bases, with 13 bases left between them. Germline CDR1 is SGHRS and CDR2 is YFSETQ. The CDR3 has 14 amino acids. CDR3 amino acids: CASSLGRETCEQYF. CDR3 DNA sequence: TGCGCCAGCAGCTTGGGTCGAGAAACCTGCGAGCAGTACTTC.

Relative to its sample, this clonotype is large. The genes are TRBV19 and TRBJ2-7, with D uncertain. Trimming took 5 bases from V and 3 from J, leaving 11 bases between them. CDR1 is LNHDA and CDR2 is SQIVND in the germline V gene (reference sequence). There are 13 residues in the CDR3. This CDR3 reads CASSPDDGYEQYF. CDR3 DNA sequence: TGTGCCAGTAGTCCCGACGACGGCTACGAGCAGTACTTC.

This clonotype is categorized as large. The genes are TRBV9 and TRBJ2-1; D is perhaps TRBD2 (6 bases). V lost 3 bases and J lost 11, with 12 bases in between. Germline V lookup: CDR1 SGDLS, CDR2 YYNGEE. CDR3 size: 12 residues. This CDR3 reads CASSDRGSQQFF. The CDR3 DNA is TGTGCCAGCAGCGACCGGGGGAGTCAGCAGTTCTTC.

In this sample, this clonotype is medium-sized. V gene TRBV12-3 or TRBV12-4 combines with J gene TRBJ2-7; D call uncertain. The CDR3 totals 14 residues. V was clipped by 3 bases and J by 0 bases, with 9 bases between them. CDR3 sequence reads: CASSLAGISYEQYF. The DNA for the CDR3 is TGTGCCAGCAGTTTGGCAGGTATCTCCTACGAGCAGTACTTC.

This clonotype is large within its sample. The V and J genes are TRBV19 and TRBJ2-1; 10 bases match TRBD2. The trim removed 5 bases at V and 5 bases at J, leaving 9 bases unmatched. Germline CDR1 reads LNHDA; CDR2 reads SQIVND (reference sequence). The CDR3 totals 16 residues. The CDR3 reads CASSRPAGGPDNEQFF. The CDR3 DNA is TGTGCCAGTAGTCGACCAGCGGGAGGGCCTGACAATGAGCAGTTCTTC.

By frequency in the sample, this clonotype is medium-sized. The chain joins TRBV19 to TRBJ2-1, with a weak D call TRBD2 (5 bases). The CDR3 contains 17 residues. Trimming took off 6 bases at V and 2 bases at J, with 20 bases between the two ends. CDR1 LNHDA and CDR2 SQIVND come from the germline V gene (reference sequence). CDR3 sequence: CASSYDSGIDAYNEQFF. In DNA, the CDR3 is TGTGCCAGTAGCTACGACTCGGGGATAGATGCCTACAATGAGCAGTTCTTC.